These 2 T cell receptor beta chains share one sample of origin, sequenced in a study of OX40 agonist ivuxolimab in advanced cancers. Sequencing used immunoSEQ multiplex PCR; TCRdb keeps in-frame clones, though not all of them. The repertoire holds 84,000 or so clones, around 84% seen once, with approximately 2.6% in the top ten. Specimen: CD4+ or CD8+ T cells sorted from blood, collected in a trial of the OX40 agonist ivuxolimab. The receptors were gathered from an adult with an advanced solid tumor such as melanoma, head and neck, liver or kidney cancer.

The V gene is TRBV5-4, the J gene TRBJ1-6; D is unclear. The germline V and J ends were trimmed by 4 bases and 9 bases, with 17 bases remaining between them. This CDR3 spans 15 amino acids. Looked up from germline, CDR1 is SGHNT and CDR2 is YYREEE (reference sequence). The chain's CDR3 is CASSTTGGRGSPLHF. The CDR3 nucleotides are TGTGCCAGCAGCACGACGGGAGGGCGGGGTTCACCCCTCCACTTT. Using reference TRBV5-4 and TRBJ1-6 for the parts outside the CDR3, the full variable domain is ETGVTQSPTHLIKTRGQQVTLRCSSQSGHNTVSWYQQALGQGPQFIFQYYREEENGRGNFPPRFSGLQFPNYSSELNVNALELDDSALYLCASSTTGGRGSPLHFGNGTRLTVT.

The chain's CDR3 is CASTSIGGIGELFF. As DNA, the CDR3 is TGTGCCAGCACCAGTATCGGGGGAATCGGTGAACTGTTTTTT. This chain uses TRBV6-1 with TRBJ1-4, with D possibly being TRBD1 (5 bases). CDR1 is MNHNS and CDR2 is SASEGT in the germline V gene. Trimming removed 7 bases at V and 12 bases at J, with 21 bases between. CDR3 size: 14 residues.